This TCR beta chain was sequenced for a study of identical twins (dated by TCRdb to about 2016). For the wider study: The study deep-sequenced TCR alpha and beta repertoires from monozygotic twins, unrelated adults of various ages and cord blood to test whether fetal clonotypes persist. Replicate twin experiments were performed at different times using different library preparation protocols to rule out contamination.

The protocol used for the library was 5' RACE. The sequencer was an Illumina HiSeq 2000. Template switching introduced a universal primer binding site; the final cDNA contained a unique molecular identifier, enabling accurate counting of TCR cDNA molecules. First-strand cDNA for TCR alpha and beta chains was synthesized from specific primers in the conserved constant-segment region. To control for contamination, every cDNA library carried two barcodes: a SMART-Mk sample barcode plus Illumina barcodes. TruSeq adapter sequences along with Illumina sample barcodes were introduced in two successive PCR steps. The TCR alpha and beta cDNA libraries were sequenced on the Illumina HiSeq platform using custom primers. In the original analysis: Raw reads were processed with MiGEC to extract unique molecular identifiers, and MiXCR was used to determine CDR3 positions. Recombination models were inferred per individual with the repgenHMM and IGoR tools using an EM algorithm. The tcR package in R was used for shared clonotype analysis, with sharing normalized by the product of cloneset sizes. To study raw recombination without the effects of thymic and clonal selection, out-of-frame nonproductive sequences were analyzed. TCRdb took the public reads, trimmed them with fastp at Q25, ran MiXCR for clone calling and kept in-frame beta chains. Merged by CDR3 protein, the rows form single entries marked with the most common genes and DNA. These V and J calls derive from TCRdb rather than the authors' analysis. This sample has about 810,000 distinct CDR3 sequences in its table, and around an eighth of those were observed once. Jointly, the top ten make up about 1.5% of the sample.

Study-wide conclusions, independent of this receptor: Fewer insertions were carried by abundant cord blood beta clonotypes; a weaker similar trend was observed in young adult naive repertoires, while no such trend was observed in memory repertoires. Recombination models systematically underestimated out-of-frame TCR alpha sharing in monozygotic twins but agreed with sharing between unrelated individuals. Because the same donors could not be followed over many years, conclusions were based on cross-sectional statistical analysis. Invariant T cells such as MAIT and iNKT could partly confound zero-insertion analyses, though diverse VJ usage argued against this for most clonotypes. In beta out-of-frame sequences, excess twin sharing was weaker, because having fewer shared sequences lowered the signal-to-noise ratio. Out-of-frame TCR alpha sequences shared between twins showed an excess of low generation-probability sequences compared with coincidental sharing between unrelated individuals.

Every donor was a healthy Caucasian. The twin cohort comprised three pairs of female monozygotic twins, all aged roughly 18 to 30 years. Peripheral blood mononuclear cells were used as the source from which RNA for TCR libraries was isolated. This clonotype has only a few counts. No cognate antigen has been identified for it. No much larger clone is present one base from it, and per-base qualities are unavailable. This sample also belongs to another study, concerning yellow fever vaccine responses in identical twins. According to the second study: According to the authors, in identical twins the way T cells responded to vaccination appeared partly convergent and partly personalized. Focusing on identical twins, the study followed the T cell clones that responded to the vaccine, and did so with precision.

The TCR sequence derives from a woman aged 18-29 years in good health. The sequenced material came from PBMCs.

The base sequence is TGTGCCAGCAGTTTGAGGGGTCAGGGGGCGATCGATTCACCCCTCCACTTT. Translated, this is CASSLRGQGAIDSPLHF. The V gene is TRBV12-3 or TRBV12-4 and the J gene is TRBJ1-6; 8 bases in the middle match TRBD1. Ends trimmed: V by 3 bases, J by 8 bases; bases unmatched to a gene: 12. Including the terminal cysteine and phenylalanine, the CDR3 comprises 17 residues. CDR3 DNA is the only sequence kept; it has 51 bases, read in frame from the first base.